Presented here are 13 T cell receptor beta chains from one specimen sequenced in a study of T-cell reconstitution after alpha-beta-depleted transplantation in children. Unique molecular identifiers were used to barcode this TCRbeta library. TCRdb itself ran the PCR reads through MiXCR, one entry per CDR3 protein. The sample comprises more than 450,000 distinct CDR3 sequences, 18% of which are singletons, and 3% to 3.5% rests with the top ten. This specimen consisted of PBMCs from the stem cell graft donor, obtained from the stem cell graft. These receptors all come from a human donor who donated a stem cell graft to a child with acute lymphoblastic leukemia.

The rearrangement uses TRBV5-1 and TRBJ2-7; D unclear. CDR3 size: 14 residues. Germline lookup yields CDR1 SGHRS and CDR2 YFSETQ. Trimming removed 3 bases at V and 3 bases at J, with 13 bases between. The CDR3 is CASSSPERFYEQYF. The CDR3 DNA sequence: TGCGCCAGCAGCTCTCCGGAACGTTTCTACGAGCAGTACTTC.

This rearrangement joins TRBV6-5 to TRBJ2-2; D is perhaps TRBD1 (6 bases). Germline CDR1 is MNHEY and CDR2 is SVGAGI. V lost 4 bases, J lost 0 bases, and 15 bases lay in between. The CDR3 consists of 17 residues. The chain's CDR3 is CASSLGAGTANTGELFF. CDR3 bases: TGTGCCAGCAGTTTGGGGGCTGGGACGGCGAACACCGGGGAGCTGTTTTTT.

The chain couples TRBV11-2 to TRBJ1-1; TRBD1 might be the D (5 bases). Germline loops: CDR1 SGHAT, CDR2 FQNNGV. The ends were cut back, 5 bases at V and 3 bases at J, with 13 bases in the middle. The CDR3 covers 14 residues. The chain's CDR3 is CASSLGWGYTEAFF. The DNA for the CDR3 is TGTGCCAGCAGCCTAGGATGGGGGTACACTGAAGCTTTCTTT.

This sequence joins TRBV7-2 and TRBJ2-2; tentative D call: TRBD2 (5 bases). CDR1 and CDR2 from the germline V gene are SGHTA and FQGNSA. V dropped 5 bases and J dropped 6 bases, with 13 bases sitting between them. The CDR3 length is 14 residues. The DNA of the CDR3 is TGTGCCAGCAGCCCCGGCCCGGGGTCCGGGGAGCTGTTTTTT. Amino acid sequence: CASSPGPGSGELFF.

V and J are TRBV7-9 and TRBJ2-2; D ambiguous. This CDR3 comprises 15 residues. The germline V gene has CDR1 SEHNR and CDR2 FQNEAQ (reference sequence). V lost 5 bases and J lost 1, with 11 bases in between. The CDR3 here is CASSQGYLNTGELFF. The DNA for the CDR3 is TGTGCCAGCAGCCAAGGGTACCTGAACACCGGGGAGCTGTTTTTT.

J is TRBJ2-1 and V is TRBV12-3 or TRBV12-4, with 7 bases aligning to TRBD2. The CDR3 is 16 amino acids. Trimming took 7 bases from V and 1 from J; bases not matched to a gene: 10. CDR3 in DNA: TGTGCCAGCACCACTGGCCGGGGACTATCCTACAATGAGCAGTTCTTC. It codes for CASTTGRGLSYNEQFF.

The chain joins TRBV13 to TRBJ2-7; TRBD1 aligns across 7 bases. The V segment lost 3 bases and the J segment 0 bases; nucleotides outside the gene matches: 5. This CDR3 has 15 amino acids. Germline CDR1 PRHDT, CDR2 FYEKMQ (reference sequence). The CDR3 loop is CASSFSGQSSYEQYF. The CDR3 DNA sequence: TGTGCCAGCAGCTTTTCGGGACAGAGCTCCTACGAGCAGTACTTC.

The CDR3 spells CASSYGAPYGYTF. In DNA form, the CDR3 reads TGTGCCAGCAGTTATGGGGCCCCATATGGCTACACCTTC. The J gene is TRBJ1-2, the V gene TRBV6-5; TRBD1 is a possible D gene (5 bases). This CDR3 has 13 residues. Germline CDR1 reads MNHEY; CDR2 reads SVGAGI. Trimming took off 3 bases at V and 5 bases at J, with 10 bases between the two ends.

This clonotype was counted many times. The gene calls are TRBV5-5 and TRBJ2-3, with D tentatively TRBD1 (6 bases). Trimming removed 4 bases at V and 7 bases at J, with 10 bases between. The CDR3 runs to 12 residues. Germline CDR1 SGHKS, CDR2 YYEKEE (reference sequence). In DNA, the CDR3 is TGTGCCAGCAGCCCGGACAGCAATACGCAGTATTTT. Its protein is CASSPDSNTQYF.

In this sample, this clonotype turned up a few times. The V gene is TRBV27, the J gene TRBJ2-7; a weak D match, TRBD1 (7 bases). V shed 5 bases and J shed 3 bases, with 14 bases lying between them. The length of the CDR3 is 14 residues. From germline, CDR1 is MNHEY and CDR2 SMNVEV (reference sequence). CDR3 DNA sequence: TGTGCCAGCAGTGCGGGACAGAGACTCTACGAGCAGTACTTC. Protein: CASSAGQRLYEQYF.

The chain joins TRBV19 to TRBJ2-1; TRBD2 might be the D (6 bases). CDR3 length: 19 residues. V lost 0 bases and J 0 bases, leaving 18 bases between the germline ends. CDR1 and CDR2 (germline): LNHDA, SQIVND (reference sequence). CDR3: CASSIDRGYSGSSYNEQFF. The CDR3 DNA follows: TGTGCCAGTAGTATAGATCGGGGGTATAGCGGTAGCTCCTACAATGAGCAGTTCTTC.

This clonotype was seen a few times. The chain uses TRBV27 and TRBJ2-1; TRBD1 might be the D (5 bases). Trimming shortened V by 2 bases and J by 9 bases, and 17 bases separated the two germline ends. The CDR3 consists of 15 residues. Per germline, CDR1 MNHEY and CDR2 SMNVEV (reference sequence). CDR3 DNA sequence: TGTGCCAGCAGTTTAGAATTTAGGGGATATCGTGAGCAGTTCTTC. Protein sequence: CASSLEFRGYREQFF.

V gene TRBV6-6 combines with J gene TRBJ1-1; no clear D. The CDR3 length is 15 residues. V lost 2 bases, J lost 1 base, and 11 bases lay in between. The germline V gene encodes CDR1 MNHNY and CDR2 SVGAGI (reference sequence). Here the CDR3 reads CASSYRPATNTEAFF. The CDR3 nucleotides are TGTGCCAGCAGTTACCGTCCAGCCACGAACACTGAAGCTTTCTTT.